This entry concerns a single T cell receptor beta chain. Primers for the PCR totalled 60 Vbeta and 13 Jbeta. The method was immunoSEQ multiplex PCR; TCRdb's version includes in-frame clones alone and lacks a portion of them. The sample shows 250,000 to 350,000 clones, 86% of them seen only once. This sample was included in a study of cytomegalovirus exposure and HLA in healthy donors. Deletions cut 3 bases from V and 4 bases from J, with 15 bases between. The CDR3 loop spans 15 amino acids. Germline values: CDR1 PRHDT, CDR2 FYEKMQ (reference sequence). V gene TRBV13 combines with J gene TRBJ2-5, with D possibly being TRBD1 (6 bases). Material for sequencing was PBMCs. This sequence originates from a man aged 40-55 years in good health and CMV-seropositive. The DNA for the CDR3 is TGTGCCAGCAGCTTTGAGTCAGGGGCTCGAGAGACCCAGTACTTC. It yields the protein CASSFESGARETQYF.